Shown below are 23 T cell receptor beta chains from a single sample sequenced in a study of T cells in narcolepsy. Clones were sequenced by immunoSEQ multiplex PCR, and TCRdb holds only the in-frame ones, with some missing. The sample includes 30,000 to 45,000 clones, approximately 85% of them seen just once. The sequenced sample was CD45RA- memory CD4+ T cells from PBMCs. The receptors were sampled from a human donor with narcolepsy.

The CDR3 DNA sequence: TGTGCCAGCAGTTTCGTGCAGGGGGCCGGCAATCAGCCCCAGCATTTT. This translates into CASSFVQGAGNQPQHF. V usage is TRBV28 and J usage is TRBJ1-5, with 8 positions matching TRBD1. V shed 3 bases, J shed 2 bases, and the junction held 6 bases outside the gene matches. CDR3 size: 16 residues. Germline V CDR1 and CDR2: MDHEN, SYDVKM.

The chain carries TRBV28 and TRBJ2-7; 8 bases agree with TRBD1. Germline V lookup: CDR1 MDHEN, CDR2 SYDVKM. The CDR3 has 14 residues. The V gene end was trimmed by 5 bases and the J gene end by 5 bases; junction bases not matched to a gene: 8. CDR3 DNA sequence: TGTGCCAGCAGTCTTGGACAGGGAATCCACGAGCAGTACTTC. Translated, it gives CASSLGQGIHEQYF.

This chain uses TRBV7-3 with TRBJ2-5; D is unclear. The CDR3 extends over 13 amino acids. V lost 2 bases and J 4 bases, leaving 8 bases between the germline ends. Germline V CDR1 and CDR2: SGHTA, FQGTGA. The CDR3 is CASSLGRTETQYF. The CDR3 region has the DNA TGTGCCAGCAGCTTAGGGCGTACAGAGACCCAGTACTTC. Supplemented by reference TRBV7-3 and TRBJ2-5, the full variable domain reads GAGVSQTPSNKVTEKGKYVELRCDPISGHTALYWYRQSLGQGPEFLIYFQGTGAADDSGLPNDRFFAVRPEGSVSTLKIQRTERGDSAVYLCASSLGRTETQYFGPGTRLLVL.

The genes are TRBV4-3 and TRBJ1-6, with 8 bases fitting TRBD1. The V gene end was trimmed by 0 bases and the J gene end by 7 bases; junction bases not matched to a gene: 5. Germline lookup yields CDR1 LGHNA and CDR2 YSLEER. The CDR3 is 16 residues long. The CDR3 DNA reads TGCGCCAGCAGCCAAGATCTGGACAGGGCAAATTCACCCCTCCACTTT. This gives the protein CASSQDLDRANSPLHF.

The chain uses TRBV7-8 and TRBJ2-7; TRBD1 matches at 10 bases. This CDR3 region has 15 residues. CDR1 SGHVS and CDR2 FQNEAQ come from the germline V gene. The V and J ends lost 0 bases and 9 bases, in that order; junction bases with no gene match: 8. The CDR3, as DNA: TGTGCCAGCAGCTTAGCTGCTATGGGACAGGGGCGGCAGTACTTC. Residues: CASSLAAMGQGRQYF. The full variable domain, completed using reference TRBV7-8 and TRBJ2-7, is GAGVSQSPRYKVAKRGQDVALRCDPISGHVSLFWYQQALGQGPEFLTYFQNEAQLDKSGLPSDRFFAERPEGSVSTLKIQRTQQEDSAVYLCASSLAAMGQGRQYFGPGTRLTVT.

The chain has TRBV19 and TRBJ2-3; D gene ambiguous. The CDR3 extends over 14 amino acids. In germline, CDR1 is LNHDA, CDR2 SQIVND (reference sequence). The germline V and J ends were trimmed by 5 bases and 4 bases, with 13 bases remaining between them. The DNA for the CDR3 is TGTGCCAGTAGTTCGGATACAGAGGCAGATACGCAGTATTTT. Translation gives CASSSDTEADTQYF.

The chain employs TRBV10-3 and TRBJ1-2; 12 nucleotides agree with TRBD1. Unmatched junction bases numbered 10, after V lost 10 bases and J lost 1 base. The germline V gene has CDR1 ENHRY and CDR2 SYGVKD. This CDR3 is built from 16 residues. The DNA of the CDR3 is TGTGCCACTACTCCGGGACAGGGGGCTCTTAACTATGGCTACACCTTC. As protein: CATTPGQGALNYGYTF.

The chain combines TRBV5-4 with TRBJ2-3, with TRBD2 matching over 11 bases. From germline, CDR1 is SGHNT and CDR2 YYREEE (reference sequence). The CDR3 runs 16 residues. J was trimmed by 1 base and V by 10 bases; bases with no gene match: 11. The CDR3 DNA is TGTGCCGGAACTAGCGGGGGCGCCCGGGGCACAGATACGCAGTATTTT. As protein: CAGTSGGARGTDTQYF.

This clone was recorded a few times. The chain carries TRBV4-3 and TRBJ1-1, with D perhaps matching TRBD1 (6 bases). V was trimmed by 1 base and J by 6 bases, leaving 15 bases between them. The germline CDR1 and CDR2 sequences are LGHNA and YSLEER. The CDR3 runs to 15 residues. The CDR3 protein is CASSQVGRGYAEAFF. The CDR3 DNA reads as TGCGCCAGCAGCCAAGTCGGCAGGGGATACGCTGAAGCTTTCTTT.

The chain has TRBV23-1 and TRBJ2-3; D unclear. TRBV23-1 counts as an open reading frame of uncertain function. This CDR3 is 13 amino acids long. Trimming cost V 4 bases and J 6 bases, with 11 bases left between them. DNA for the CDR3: TGCGCCAGCAGTCTCCATCCGAGGGATACGCAGTATTTT. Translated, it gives CASSLHPRDTQYF.

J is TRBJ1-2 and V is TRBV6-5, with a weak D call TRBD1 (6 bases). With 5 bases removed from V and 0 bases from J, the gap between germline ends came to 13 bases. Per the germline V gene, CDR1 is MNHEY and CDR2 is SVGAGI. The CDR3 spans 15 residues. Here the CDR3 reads CASSPQGRANYGYTF. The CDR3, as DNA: TGTGCCAGCAGTCCCCAGGGGAGAGCTAACTATGGCTACACCTTC.

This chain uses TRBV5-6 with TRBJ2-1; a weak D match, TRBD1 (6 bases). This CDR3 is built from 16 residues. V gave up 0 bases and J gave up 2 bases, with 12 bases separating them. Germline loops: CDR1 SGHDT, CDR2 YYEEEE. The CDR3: CASSLDQGRTYNEQFF. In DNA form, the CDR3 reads TGTGCCAGCAGCTTGGATCAGGGGCGCACCTACAATGAGCAGTTCTTC.

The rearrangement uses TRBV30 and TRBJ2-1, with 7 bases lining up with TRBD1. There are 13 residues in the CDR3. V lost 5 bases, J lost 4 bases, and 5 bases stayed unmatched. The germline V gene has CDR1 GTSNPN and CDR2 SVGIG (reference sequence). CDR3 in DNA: TGTGCCTGGGGGGACAGTATTTACAATGAGCAGTTCTTC. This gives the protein CAWGDSIYNEQFF.

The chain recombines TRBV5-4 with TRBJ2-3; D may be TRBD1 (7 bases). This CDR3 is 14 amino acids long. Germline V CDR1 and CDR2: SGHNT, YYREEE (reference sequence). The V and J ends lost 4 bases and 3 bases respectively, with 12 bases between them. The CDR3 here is CASSGQGGTDTQYF. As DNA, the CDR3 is TGTGCCAGCAGCGGCCAGGGGGGAACAGATACGCAGTATTTT.

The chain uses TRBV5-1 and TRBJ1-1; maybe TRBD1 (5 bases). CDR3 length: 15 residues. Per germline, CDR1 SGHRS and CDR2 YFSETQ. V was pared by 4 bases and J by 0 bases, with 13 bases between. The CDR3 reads CASSLGRAMNTEAFF. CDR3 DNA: TGCGCCAGCAGCCTGGGACGGGCCATGAACACTGAAGCTTTCTTT.

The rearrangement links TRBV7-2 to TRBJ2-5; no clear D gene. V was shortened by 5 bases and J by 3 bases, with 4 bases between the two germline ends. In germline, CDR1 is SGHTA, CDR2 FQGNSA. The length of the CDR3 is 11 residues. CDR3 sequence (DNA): TGTGCCAGCAGCCCTAAAGAGACCCAGTACTTC. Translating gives CASSPKETQYF.

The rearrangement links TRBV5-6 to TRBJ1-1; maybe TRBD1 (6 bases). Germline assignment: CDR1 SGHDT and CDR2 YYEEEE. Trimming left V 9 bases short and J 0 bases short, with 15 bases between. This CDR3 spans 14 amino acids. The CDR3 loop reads CATLIGGLNTEAFF. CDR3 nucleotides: TGTGCCACCTTAATAGGGGGGCTGAACACTGAAGCTTTCTTT.

CDR3 DNA sequence: TGTGCCAGCAGCCAAGTGAGGGGCCTGAGCCCCCTCCACTTT. Residues: CASSQVRGLSPLHF. The V call is TRBV14, the J call TRBJ1-6, with D perhaps matching TRBD1 (5 bases). Germline V lookup: CDR1 SGHDN, CDR2 FVKESK. The V end lost 1 base, the J end lost 13 bases, and 14 bases lay between the germline ends. The CDR3 is made up of 14 amino acids.

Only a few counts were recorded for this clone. CDR3: CAWSVRDQPQHF. The CDR3 bases are TGTGCCTGGAGCGTAAGGGATCAGCCCCAGCATTTT. V and J are TRBV30 and TRBJ1-5; the D is unclear. Trimming pared 3 bases from V and 5 bases from J, leaving 8 bases between. From germline, CDR1 is GTSNPN and CDR2 SVGIG (reference sequence). The CDR3 extends over 12 amino acids.

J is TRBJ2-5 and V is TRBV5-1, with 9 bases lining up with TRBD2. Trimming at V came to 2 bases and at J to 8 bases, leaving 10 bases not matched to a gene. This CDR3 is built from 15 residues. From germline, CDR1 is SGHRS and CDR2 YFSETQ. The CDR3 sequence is CASSFRASGAYTQYF. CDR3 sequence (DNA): TGCGCCAGCAGCTTTAGGGCTAGCGGGGCGTATACCCAGTACTTC.

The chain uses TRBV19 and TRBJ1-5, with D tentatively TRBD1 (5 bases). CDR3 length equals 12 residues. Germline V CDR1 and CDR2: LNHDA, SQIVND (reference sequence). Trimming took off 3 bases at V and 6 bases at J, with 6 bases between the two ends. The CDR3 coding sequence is TGTGCCAGTAGTATGGGGGGTCAGCCCCAGCATTTT. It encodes CASSMGGQPQHF.

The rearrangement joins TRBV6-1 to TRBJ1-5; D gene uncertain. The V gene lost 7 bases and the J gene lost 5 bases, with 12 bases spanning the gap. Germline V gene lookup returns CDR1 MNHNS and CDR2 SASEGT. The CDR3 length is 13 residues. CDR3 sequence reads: CASINTVYQPQHF. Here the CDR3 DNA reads TGTGCCAGCATCAATACAGTTTATCAGCCCCAGCATTTT.

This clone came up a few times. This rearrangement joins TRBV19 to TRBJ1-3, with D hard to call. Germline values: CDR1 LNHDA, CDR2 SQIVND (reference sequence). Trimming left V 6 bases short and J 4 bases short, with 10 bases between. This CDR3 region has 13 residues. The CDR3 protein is CASSPEGGNTIYF. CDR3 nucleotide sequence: TGTGCCAGTAGCCCTGAAGGAGGAAACACCATATATTTT. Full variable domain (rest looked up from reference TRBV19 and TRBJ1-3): DGGITQSPKYLFRKEGQNVTLSCEQNLNHDAMYWYRQDPGQGLRLIYYSQIVNDFQKGDIAEGYSVSREKKESFPLTVTSAQKNPTAFYLCASSPEGGNTIYFGEGSWLTVV.